A selection of T cell receptor beta chains follows, all from one sample in a study of response to subunit inactivated influenza vaccine. TCRdb used MiXCR to reprocess the RT-PCR reads, holding one entry per CDR3 protein. Among a few hundred thousand distinct CDR3 sequences listed, around a fifth were seen once. The specimen was PBMCs from blood, collected less than 22 months after vaccination. Source of these receptors: a man aged 50 to 69 who received an inactivated influenza vaccine. Each CDR3 is given with its conserved first and last residue. The D gene is left open where the match is weak. The size of a clone is reported for some rows only, either as once, few or many, or as a class for expanded clones.

d_call	clone_size	v_call	j_call	cdr3_aa	cdr3_nt
TRBD2	.	TRBV7-8	TRBJ2-3	CASSRTTSGTSRTDTQYF	TGTGCCAGCAGCCGAACTACTAGCGGGACGAGCAGGACAGATACGCAGTATTTT
.	.	TRBV5-6	TRBJ2-1	CASSLMAQGASYNEQFF	TGTGCCAGCAGCTTGATGGCACAGGGCGCCTCCTACAATGAGCAGTTCTTC
.	once	TRBV7-2	TRBJ2-6	CASSQFHTSSGANVLTF	TGTGCCAGCAGCCAATTTCATACTAGCTCTGGGGCCAACGTCCTGACTTTC
.	.	TRBV20-1	TRBJ1-1	CSARSPDTEAFF	TGCAGTGCTAGATCCCCTGACACTGAAGCTTTCTTT
.	.	TRBV7-9	TRBJ1-4	CASSRRAQKAEKLFF	TGTGCCAGCAGCCGCCGGGCTCAGAAGGCTGAAAAACTGTTTTTT
.	few	TRBV7-2	TRBJ1-2	CASSRIGGGGSGYTF	TGTGCCAGCAGCCGAATAGGGGGAGGAGGTAGTGGCTACACCTTC
TRBD1	.	TRBV27	TRBJ1-1	CASWTSLTGTEAFF	TGTGCCAGCTGGACAAGCCTGACAGGGACTGAAGCTTTCTTT
.	.	TRBV6-2/TRBV6-3	TRBJ1-3	CASSVTSGNTIYF	TGTGCCAGCAGTGTCACTTCTGGAAACACCATATATTTT
.	few	TRBV28	TRBJ1-2	CASSLNRGYTF	TGTGCCAGCAGTTTAAATCGGGGCTACACCTTC
.	few	TRBV6-5	TRBJ2-5	CASSYFKAGRKETQYF	TGTGCCAGCAGTTACTTCAAGGCAGGGAGAAAGGAGACCCAGTACTTC
.	few	TRBV7-8	TRBJ1-1	CASSLSKGIEAFF	TGTGCCAGCAGCTTGTCAAAAGGCATTGAAGCTTTCTTT
TRBD1	few	TRBV7-3	TRBJ2-1	CASSERGRLNEQFF	TGTGCCAGCAGCGAGAGGGGGCGACTCAATGAGCAGTTCTTC
.	.	TRBV7-2	TRBJ2-3	CASSPRGANTDTQYF	TGTGCCAGCAGTCCACGGGGGGCGAATACAGATACGCAGTATTTT
.	.	TRBV6-5	TRBJ1-1	CASSSLGGKNTEAFF	TGTGCCAGCAGTTCCCTGGGGGGGAAGAACACTGAAGCTTTCTTT
TRBD2	.	TRBV24-1	TRBJ2-1	CATSDPSGGAYNEQFF	TGTGCCACCAGTGATCCGAGCGGGGGGGCCTACAATGAGCAGTTCTTC
TRBD2	.	TRBV25-1	TRBJ2-2	CASSVTSGRAPNTGELFF	TGTGCCAGCAGTGTGACTAGCGGGAGGGCCCCGAACACCGGGGAGCTGTTTTTT
TRBD1	few	TRBV4-2	TRBJ1-6	CASSPRGQGDSPLHF	TGTGCCAGCAGCCCCCGGGGACAGGGCGATTCACCCCTCCACTTT
.	.	TRBV11-3	TRBJ2-7	CASSLGWGYSYEQYF	TGTGCCAGCAGCTTAGGATGGGGCTATAGCTACGAGCAGTACTTC
.	.	TRBV20-1	TRBJ2-3	CSARDPRGTDTQYF	TGCAGTGCTAGAGATCCCAGGGGAACAGATACGCAGTATTTT
.	.	TRBV12-3/TRBV12-4	TRBJ1-1	CASSLEEGAEAFF	TGTGCCAGCAGTTTAGAGGAAGGTGCTGAAGCTTTCTTT
.	few	TRBV4-1	TRBJ1-5	CASSQEKGLNQPQHF	TGCGCCAGCAGCCAAGAGAAGGGGCTTAATCAGCCCCAGCATTTT
TRBD2	few	TRBV24-1	TRBJ2-2	CATSDPGRDPGELFF	TGTGCCACCAGTGATCCAGGGAGGGACCCCGGGGAGCTGTTTTTT
.	.	TRBV29-1	TRBJ2-3	CSVGEGTDTQYF	TGCAGCGTTGGGGAGGGCACAGATACGCAGTATTTT
.	.	TRBV9	TRBJ1-3	CASSVGLPESPSGNTIYF	TGTGCCAGCAGCGTAGGGCTCCCCGAATCCCCCTCTGGAAACACCATATATTTT
.	.	TRBV29-1	TRBJ2-3	CSVPSPGSAYSDTQYF	TGCAGCGTGCCTTCCCCCGGGAGTGCCTACTCAGATACGCAGTATTTT
.	few	TRBV9	TRBJ1-2	CASSVDLTNYGYTF	TGTGCCAGCAGCGTAGACCTTACTAACTATGGCTACACCTTC
TRBD1	few	TRBV20-1	TRBJ1-2	CSARAGQEVNTF	TGCAGTGCTAGAGCGGGACAGGAAGTAAACACCTTC
TRBD1	few	TRBV5-5	TRBJ1-2	CASSRGQTNYGYTF	TGTGCCAGCAGCCGGGGACAGACTAACTATGGCTACACCTTC
TRBD1	few	TRBV7-2	TRBJ2-7	CASSPGTGKGSYEQYF	TGTGCCAGCAGCCCCGGGACAGGGAAGGGTTCCTACGAGCAGTACTTC
TRBD1	.	TRBV5-1	TRBJ2-3	CASSIRDRGRDTQYF	TGCGCCAGCAGCATACGGGACAGGGGGAGAGATACGCAGTATTTT
TRBD2	.	TRBV5-1	TRBJ2-3	CASSSWTSGSYTDTQYF	TGCGCCAGCAGCTCCTGGACTAGCGGGAGCTACACAGATACGCAGTATTTT
.	.	TRBV28	TRBJ2-7	CASSWQSLAQNYEQYF	TGTGCCAGCAGTTGGCAGTCCCTAGCGCAGAACTACGAGCAGTACTTC
.	.	TRBV9	TRBJ2-7	CASSPRSTMLEQYF	TGTGCCAGCAGCCCCCGAAGCACGATGCTCGAGCAGTACTTC
.	.	TRBV4-1	TRBJ1-6	CASSQEFPNSPLHF	TGCGCCAGCAGCCAAGAATTCCCTAATTCACCCCTCCACTTT
TRBD1	many	TRBV28	TRBJ1-1	CASSITGGRDTEAFF	TGTGCCAGCAGTATAACAGGGGGCAGGGACACTGAAGCTTTCTTT
.	.	TRBV5-4	TRBJ1-1	CASSRLGEYLMNTEAFF	TGTGCCAGCAGCCGGCTCGGGGAGTATCTTATGAACACTGAAGCTTTCTTT
.	many	TRBV10-2	TRBJ1-2	CASSGRASYGYTF	TGCGCCAGCAGTGGCCGGGCAAGCTATGGCTACACCTTC